The T cell receptor beta chain described here comes from a study of blood T cell repertoires in COVID-19. Turning to the study itself: Some COVID-19 samples were acute and others convalescent; all came from the United States, Italy and Spain. PBMCs, B-cell-depleted T cells, or T cells were the source of the cDNA or gDNA that made up the material.

CDR1 KGHSH and CDR2 LQKENI come from the germline V gene. The CDR3 is 15 residues long. Trimming removed 0 bases from V and 4 bases from J, with 7 bases in between. As processed by the authors: The authors estimated nucleated cell counts from reference gene primer amplification. Assay used: immunoSEQ multiplex PCR; TCRdb lists only in-frame clones, some missing. V and J calls and clone size come straight from that table; D and trimming were deduced from the DNA. The sample contains more than 110,000 clones, 84% of which appear only once. Sequencing used peripheral blood. The TCR comes from a woman older than 75 in a cohort sampled during active or convalescent COVID-19. This chain connects TRBV18 to TRBJ2-6; weak D call: TRBD2 (5 bases). The CDR3 loop reads CASSPPGRGANVLTF. In nucleotides, the CDR3 is TGTGCCAGCTCACCACCGGGGAGAGGGGCCAACGTCCTGACTTTC. Drawing the rest from reference TRBV18 and TRBJ2-6, the complete variable domain is NAGVMQNPRHLVRRRGQEARLRCSPMKGHSHVYWYRQLPEEGLKFMVYLQKENIIDESGMPKERFSAEFPKEGPSILRIQQVVRGDSAAYFCASSPPGRGANVLTFGAGSRLTVL.